The 29 T cell receptor beta chains in this list originate from one sample, sequenced in a study of blood T cells in healthy people across ages. Together with a sample-barcoded 5' primer, a J-beta primer mix was included in a second PCR lasting about 6 to 11 cycles. TCRdb recomputed calls from the 5' RACE reads with MiXCR, one row per CDR3 protein. The table has around 1,000,000 distinct CDR3 sequences, around two fifths seen once; the top ten hold about an eighth. Source material: blood. The receptors originated from a man aged 18 to 30 in good health.

The V gene is TRBV5-1, the J gene TRBJ1-4; D call uncertain. This CDR3 has 15 amino acids. Germline values: CDR1 SGHRS, CDR2 YFSETQ. V dropped 5 bases and J dropped 0 bases, with 11 bases sitting between them. The CDR3 coding sequence is TGCGCCAGCAGGCCCGGCAGAGCAACTAATGAAAAACTGTTTTTT. Residues: CASRPGRATNEKLFF.

This chain connects TRBV7-3 to TRBJ2-1, with D perhaps matching TRBD1 or TRBD2 (6 bases each). V lost 4 bases and J lost 12, with 19 bases in between. CDR3 length equals 14 residues. The germline V gene encodes CDR1 SGHTA and CDR2 FQGTGA. The CDR3 DNA sequence: TGTGCCAGCAGCTCCGGGGACACCTTTAGCGGGCAGTTCTTC. Translation gives CASSSGDTFSGQFF.

On this clonotype: A read error may explain this, as a much larger clone is one base away. The chain recombines TRBV4-2 with TRBJ1-6; D is unresolved. Germline V gives CDR1 LGHNA, CDR2 YNFKEQ. The V end was cut by 1 base, the J end by 9 bases, with 10 bases between. The CDR3 is made up of 14 amino acids. The CDR3 spells CASSQGSSFSPLHF. Written as DNA, the CDR3 is TGTGCCAGCAGCCAAGGCAGCAGCTTTTCACCCCTCCACTTT.

The chain employs TRBV7-9 and TRBJ2-3; perhaps D is TRBD1 or TRBD2 (5 bases each). V shed 4 bases and J shed 0 bases, with 14 bases lying between them. The CDR3 is 16 amino acids. Looked up from germline, CDR1 is SEHNR and CDR2 is FQNEAQ (reference sequence). In DNA form, the CDR3 reads TGTGCCAGCAGCTACAAGACGGGACCTAGCACAGATACGCAGTATTTT. It yields the protein CASSYKTGPSTDTQYF. Complete variable domain (other parts from reference TRBV7-9 and TRBJ2-3): DTGVSQNPRHKITKRGQNVTFRCDPISEHNRLYWYRQTLGQGPEFLTYFQNEAQLEKSRLLSDRFSAERPKGSFSTLEIQRTEQGDSAMYLCASSYKTGPSTDTQYFGPGTRLTVL.

This clonotype was detected many times. J is TRBJ2-1 and V is TRBV2, with 11 nucleotides matching TRBD2. The germline CDR1 and CDR2 sequences are SNHLY and FYNNEI. Trimming took 1 base from V and 4 from J; bases not matched to a gene: 9. The CDR3 totals 18 residues. The CDR3 DNA reads TGTGCCAGCAGTGAAGGGGCTAGCGGGGGGACCTTTTACAATGAGCAGTTCTTC. Protein product: CASSEGASGGTFYNEQFF.

V is TRBV4-2 and J is TRBJ2-3, with D tentatively TRBD2 (6 bases). Germline loops: CDR1 LGHNA, CDR2 YNFKEQ. The CDR3 spans 17 residues. Trimming shortened V by 0 bases and J by 0 bases, and 13 bases separated the two germline ends. The CDR3 region is CASSQDRRDSSTDTQYF. As DNA, the CDR3 is TGTGCCAGCAGCCAAGATAGGAGGGACTCTAGCACAGATACGCAGTATTTT.

This clonotype was seen more than once but under ten times. The V and J genes are TRBV10-3 and TRBJ1-3; D is uncertain. Germline lookup yields CDR1 ENHRY and CDR2 SYGVKD. With 9 bases removed from V and 0 bases from J, the gap between germline ends came to 18 bases. The length of the CDR3 is 16 residues. The CDR3 spells CAISPETGSSGNTIYF. In DNA, the CDR3 is TGTGCCATATCGCCCGAGACTGGGAGCTCTGGAAACACCATATATTTT.

The chain joins TRBV9 to TRBJ1-2; 7 nucleotides align to TRBD1. Looked up from germline, CDR1 is SGDLS and CDR2 is YYNGEE. The CDR3 totals 16 residues. Losses at the gene ends were 4 bases for V and 0 bases for J; bases not matched to a gene: 9. The CDR3 loop is CASSLPRDSSNYGYTF. The CDR3 DNA reads as TGTGCCAGCAGCCTTCCTAGGGACAGCTCTAACTATGGCTACACCTTC.

V usage is TRBV27 and J usage is TRBJ1-5, with 8 bases aligning to TRBD1. V trimming: 5 bases; J trimming: 6 bases; junction bases outside the gene matches: 9. The germline V gene encodes CDR1 MNHEY and CDR2 SMNVEV (reference sequence). The CDR3 is made up of 15 amino acids. The CDR3 DNA sequence: TGTGCCAGCAGTCCGCAGACAGGGGCAGGTCAGCCCCAGCATTTT. It is translated as CASSPQTGAGQPQHF.

This chain joins TRBV14 and TRBJ1-6; D call uncertain. There are 13 residues in the CDR3. V was pared by 0 bases and J by 8 bases, with 5 bases between. CDR1 and CDR2 from the germline V gene are SGHDN and FVKESK. As DNA, the CDR3 is TGTGCCAGCAGCCAAGAACAGTATTCACCCCTCCACTTT. Translated, it gives CASSQEQYSPLHF.

This clonotype was detected a few times. The rearrangement links TRBV25-1 to TRBJ2-1, with D hard to call. CDR3 length: 15 amino acids. Trimming shortened V by 3 bases and J by 3 bases, and 12 bases separated the two germline ends. The germline V gene has CDR1 MGHDK and CDR2 SYGVNS. The CDR3: CASSEGQKLYNEQFF. In DNA, the CDR3 is TGTGCCAGCAGTGAGGGTCAGAAACTCTACAATGAGCAGTTCTTC.

A few counts support this clonotype. The rearrangement joins TRBV19 to TRBJ1-5, with TRBD1 identical over 12 bases. The ends lost 2 bases at V and 7 bases at J; junction bases unmatched: 6. The CDR3 is 16 amino acids. CDR1 and CDR2 from the germline V gene are LNHDA and SQIVND (reference sequence). The CDR3 bases are TGTGCCAGTAGTATACAATGGGACAGGGGGCAACAGCCCCAGCATTTT. This translates into CASSIQWDRGQQPQHF.

Points on this clonotype: This may be a read error, as it is one base from a much larger clone. The chain employs TRBV10-3 and TRBJ2-4, with 8 bases identical to TRBD1. The length of the CDR3 is 16 residues. From germline, CDR1 is ENHRY and CDR2 SYGVKD. CDR3 DNA: TGTGTCATCAGTGAGTCGGTCCGGGACAGGAAAAACATTCAGTACTTC. The encoded protein is CVISESVRDRKNIQYF.

The chain is built from TRBV28 and TRBJ2-3; a weak D match, TRBD1 (5 bases). Germline loops: CDR1 MDHEN, CDR2 SYDVKM. The CDR3 spans 13 residues. V was pared by 8 bases and J by 2 bases, with 11 bases between. CDR3 DNA sequence: TGTGCCAGCGGGGCGGACCTCACAGATACGCAGTATTTT. Translation gives CASGADLTDTQYF.

The chain joins TRBV4-1 to TRBJ1-1; D unclear. The CDR3 has 13 residues. V was trimmed by 1 base and J by 6 bases, leaving 9 bases between them. The germline V gene has CDR1 MGHRA and CDR2 YSYEKL. As DNA, the CDR3 is TGCGCCAGCAGCCAAGCGGGCAGACCTGAAGCTTTCTTT. This encodes CASSQAGRPEAFF.

V gene TRBV28 combines with J gene TRBJ2-3, with no clear D. Germline CDR1 and CDR2: MDHEN and SYDVKM. Trimming took off 6 bases at V and 4 bases at J, with 8 bases between the two ends. This CDR3 is built from 12 residues. The CDR3, as DNA: TGTGCCAGCAGCTTGTGGTCAGATACGCAGTATTTT. Its translation is CASSLWSDTQYF. The full variable domain, in which reference TRBV28 and TRBJ2-3 provide the parts outside the CDR3, is DVKVTQSSRYLVKRTGEKVFLECVQDMDHENMFWYRQDPGLGLRLIYFSYDVKMKEKGDIPEGYSVSREKKERFSLILESASTNQTSMYLCASSLWSDTQYFGPGTRLTVL.

The chain joins TRBV9 to TRBJ1-4; D is uncertain. This CDR3 spans 16 amino acids. CDR1 SGDLS and CDR2 YYNGEE come from the germline V gene. Trimming stripped 0 bases from V and 0 bases from J, with 9 bases between. CDR3 amino acids: CASSVEQTATNEKLFF. The CDR3 nucleotides read TGTGCCAGCAGCGTAGAACAGACTGCAACTAATGAAAAACTGTTTTTT.

The chain uses TRBV24-1 and TRBJ2-3, with D possibly being TRBD1 (5 bases). From germline, CDR1 is KGHDR and CDR2 SFDVKD. The ends were cut back, 2 bases at V and 2 bases at J, with 10 bases in the middle. This CDR3 region has 15 residues. CDR3 DNA: TGTGCCACCAGTGATTCGCGACAGAACACAGATACGCAGTATTTT. Translation gives CATSDSRQNTDTQYF.

In the case of this clonotype: One base away lies a much larger clone, so this may be a sequencing read error. The V call is TRBV4-3, the J call TRBJ2-1; D is unclear. CDR3 length: 15 amino acids. Trimming took off 4 bases at V and 3 bases at J, with 13 bases between the two ends. CDR1 and CDR2 from the germline V gene are LGHNA and YSLEER. The CDR3 protein is CASSLEPASYNEQFF. CDR3 nucleotides: TGCGCCAGCAGCCTGGAGCCAGCGAGCTACAATGAGCAGTTCTTC.

This clonotype was detected only a few times. The V and J genes are TRBV20-1 and TRBJ1-2; D is unclear. Germline CDR1 DFQATT, CDR2 SNEGSKA (reference sequence). The CDR3 consists of 13 residues. V was trimmed by 6 bases and J by 5 bases, leaving 16 bases between them. DNA for the CDR3: TGCAGTGCCCCCCGGGCAGCCCTTTATGGCTACACCTTC. It is translated as CSAPRAALYGYTF.

The rearrangement uses TRBV6-2 or TRBV6-3 and TRBJ2-7, with TRBD2 matching 13 bases. The better agreement between TRBJ2-5 and the DNA end casts doubt on the J call. The CDR3 is 16 amino acids. Per germline, CDR1 MNHEY and CDR2 SVGEGT. In DNA, the CDR3 is TGTGCCAGCAGTTCCGGGACTAGCGGGGCTCGGGAGACCCAGTACTTC. It translates to CASSSGTSGARETQYF.

The chain recombines TRBV20-1 with TRBJ2-1; 7 positions match TRBD1. The CDR3 sequence is 12 residues long. Trimming cost V 6 bases and J 6 bases; bases outside gene matches: 5. Germline loops: CDR1 DFQATT, CDR2 SNEGSKA (reference sequence). CDR3 sequence (DNA): TGCAGTGCCGAGCACAGGGGCAATGAGCAGTTCTTC. Its translation: CSAEHRGNEQFF.

The chain combines TRBV20-1 with TRBJ1-4, with D possibly being TRBD1 (5 bases). V was cut by 0 bases and J by 7 bases, with 12 bases left in between. The V gene's germline CDR1 is DFQATT and CDR2 SNEGSKA (reference sequence). This CDR3 spans 14 amino acids. CDR3 residues: CSARDVDGGEKLFF. In DNA form, the CDR3 reads TGCAGTGCTAGAGACGTTGATGGGGGTGAAAAACTGTTTTTT.

The CDR3 bases are TGTGCCAGCTCAGTGAGAGGCGTGAACACTGAAGCTTTCTTT. Translated, it gives CASSVRGVNTEAFF. The V call is TRBV11-2, the J call TRBJ1-1; D is undetermined. This CDR3 spans 14 amino acids. Germline-derived CDR1 and CDR2 are SGHAT and FQNNGV. V dropped 8 bases and J dropped 0 bases, with 13 bases sitting between them.

The V gene is TRBV28, the J gene TRBJ2-1; D may be TRBD1 (5 bases). The CDR3 loop spans 13 amino acids. Germline V gene sequence: CDR1 MDHEN, CDR2 SYDVKM. Trimming removed 6 bases from V and 9 bases from J, with 15 bases in between. CDR3 nucleotide sequence: TGTGCCAGCAGGGACGGACAAAGTGCTGAGCAGTTCTTC. Its translation is CASRDGQSAEQFF.

The chain combines TRBV3-1 with TRBJ1-5; no clear D gene. CDR3 size: 14 residues. CDR1 is LGHDT, CDR2 YNNKEL, per germline (reference sequence). V was pared by 0 bases and J by 3 bases, with 6 bases between. As DNA, the CDR3 is TGTGCCAGCAGCCAAGAACGGAACAATCAGCCCCAGCATTTT. This codes for CASSQERNNQPQHF. Full variable domain (missing parts from reference TRBV3-1 and TRBJ1-5): DTAVSQTPKYLVTQMGNDKSIKCEQNLGHDTMYWYKQDSKKFLKIMFSYNNKELIINETVPNRFSPKSPDKAHLNLHINSLELGDSAVYFCASSQERNNQPQHFGDGTRLSIL.

Only a few counts were recorded for this clonotype. The genes are TRBV20-1 and TRBJ2-1; D call uncertain. CDR3 length: 14 residues. Trimming pared 6 bases from V and 3 bases from J, leaving 15 bases between. The germline gives CDR1 DFQATT, CDR2 SNEGSKA (reference sequence). DNA for the CDR3: TGCAGTGCCGAAGGGTATTCGGGCTACAATGAGCAGTTCTTC. It specifies CSAEGYSGYNEQFF.

The gene calls are TRBV4-3 and TRBJ2-1; TRBD1 might be the D (5 bases). Trimming took off 0 bases at V and 9 bases at J, with 21 bases between the two ends. CDR1 and CDR2 (germline): LGHNA, YSLEER. This CDR3 is built from 17 residues. The CDR3 sequence: CASSQDLFQDTGVEQFF. In nucleotides, the CDR3 is TGCGCCAGCAGCCAAGATCTTTTTCAGGACACGGGCGTTGAGCAGTTCTTC.

The V call is TRBV20-1, the J call TRBJ1-2; the D gene is possibly TRBD1 (6 bases). Germline CDR1 and CDR2: DFQATT and SNEGSKA (reference sequence). The V and J ends lost 6 bases and 0 bases respectively, with 23 bases between them. The CDR3 has 17 residues. CDR3 residues: CSATQGTRRLANYGYTF. The CDR3, as DNA: TGCAGTGCCACCCAGGGGACGAGAAGATTAGCTAACTATGGCTACACCTTC.